This T cell receptor (beta chain) was documented in a study of vaccination and CD4 T cells after COVID-19. As for this clonotype: The antigen remains undetermined.

The study sequenced cultured CD4+ T cell DNA using the Oncomine TCR Beta short-read assay. Using its own MiXCR run on the PCR reads, TCRdb lists one record per CDR3 protein. The sample holds some 25,000 distinct CDR3 sequences; 62% are singletons and the top ten take about 7.8%. Stated treatment: approximately nine-day PBMC culture with coronavirus spike peptide pools or control peptides (ViraFEST assay). The germline V gene encodes CDR1 MNHEY and CDR2 SVGAGI. This CDR3 has 13 amino acids. V was trimmed by 0 bases and J by 10 bases, leaving 12 bases between them. This TCR derives from a human donor who had recovered from COVID-19. The chain has TRBV6-5 and TRBJ1-1, with D hard to call. The sample taken for sequencing was CD4+ T cells from blood, cultured in vitro. This CDR3 reads CASSYSTASAAFF. DNA for the CDR3: TGTGCCAGCAGTTACTCGACCGCGAGTGCAGCTTTCTTT.